This TCR beta chain stems from a study of T cell repertoires in cytomegalovirus infection. This CDR3 is built from 13 residues. Germline lookup yields CDR1 DFQATT and CDR2 SNEGSKA (reference sequence). The germline V and J ends were trimmed by 4 bases and 2 bases, with 10 bases remaining between them. Details on this clonotype: What it binds is unknown.

One entry per CDR3 protein results from TCRdb running MiXCR on the reads. The sample lists a few hundred thousand distinct CDR3 sequences; about 39% were seen once. The sequence was collected from a human donor in good health (CMV status not recorded). Some clones in this sample may be carry-over from other donors' samples. Source: cultured PBMCs, taken from culture after CMV antigen stimulation. The chain couples TRBV20-1 to TRBJ2-3; D possibly corresponds to TRBD1 (5 bases). The CDR3 sequence: CSAMGRLTDTQYF. In nucleotides, the CDR3 is TGCAGTGCTATGGGGCGGCTCACAGATACGCAGTATTTT.